The clone carrying this T cell receptor (beta chain) was found a few times. Its target is not known. The time point is: pre-sensitization, week 0. Noted treatment: therapeutic diphenylcyclopropenone sensitization with weekly scalp DPC. The study drew its donors from alopecia patients who were 18 to 70 years old and suitable for DPC. Whole blood that had not been fractionated was the source of extracted total RNA. MiXCR was run by TCRdb on the RACE reads, yielding one entry per CDR3 protein. The table shows roughly 380,000 distinct CDR3 sequences, with 5% to 6.5% occurring only once. This sample is drawn from a study of human T cells and chemical hapten exposure. Overall study results and limits: The study found that DPC sensitization did not change TCRs above 1 in 1000 frequency.

The sequencing here drew on whole blood, taken in connection with sensitization to the hapten diphenylcyclopropenone (DPC). This receptor was identified in a woman between 50 and 59 years old with alopecia areata. Some clones in this sample may be carry-over from other donors' samples.

CDR3 residues: CASSLEGTRETEQFF. DNA of the CDR3: TGTGCCAGCAGCTTGGAAGGGACTAGGGAGACTGAGCAGTTCTTC. The chain recombines TRBV5-4 with TRBJ2-1; 8 nucleotides match TRBD2. CDR3 length: 15 amino acids. With V trimmed by 0 bases and J by 9 bases, 8 bases remained unmatched. CDR1 SGHNT and CDR2 YYREEE come from the germline V gene (reference sequence).